This T cell receptor (beta chain) was retrieved from a study of OX40 agonist ivuxolimab in advanced cancers. Findings of the study overall: The CD4+ and CD8+ T cells in the blood had expanded clonally by week 6 at 0.1 to 3.0 mg/kg.

TCRdb keeps only in-frame clones here, not all; method: immunoSEQ multiplex PCR. This sample has over 150,000 clones; approximately 94% occur once, and the top ten carry around 0.31%. Blood got drawn at baseline, again on cycle 4 day 1, and then on cycle 7 day 1. This CDR3 has 13 residues. Germline values: CDR1 SGDLS, CDR2 YYNGEE. V dropped 2 bases and J dropped 1 base, with 5 bases sitting between them. In the case of this clone: What it binds is not known.

This sequence originates from an adult with an advanced solid tumor such as melanoma, head and neck, liver or kidney cancer. V usage is TRBV9 and J usage is TRBJ2-3; D not resolved. The sequencing used CD4+ or CD8+ T cells sorted from blood, collected in a trial of the OX40 agonist ivuxolimab. The CDR3 DNA reads as TGTGCCAGCAGCGTGCAGCGCACAGATACGCAGTATTTT. Translated, it gives CASSVQRTDTQYF. The complete variable domain, with remaining parts taken from reference TRBV9 and TRBJ2-3, reads DSGVTQTPKHLITATGQRVTLRCSPRSGDLSVYWYQQSLDQGLQFLIQYYNGEERAKGNILERFSAQQFPDLHSELNLSSLELGDSALYFCASSVQRTDTQYFGPGTRLTVL.